Detailed here is one T cell receptor (beta chain). Its antigen is not identified. PCR involved 60 Vbeta and 13 Jbeta primers. Sequencing was performed with immunoSEQ multiplex PCR; in TCRdb, only in-frame clones are kept and a portion is missing. Here the sample spans about 59,000 clones, over 70% being singletons. After removal of 6 bases from V and 7 bases from J, the junction contained 3 bases not matched to a gene. The CDR3 totals 13 residues. Per germline, CDR1 MNHEY and CDR2 SVGAGI. This sample was included in a study of cytomegalovirus exposure and HLA in healthy donors. The study, taken as a whole, reports: In a later analysis, several top co-occurrence clusters appeared linked to parvovirus B19, influenza, CMV and Epstein-Barr virus. What TCR beta sequences reportedly achieved was accurate prediction of HLA-A and HLA-B alleles in most subjects. The presence/absence work took it that sequencing depth was about the same across donors. A later analysis linked a missense DCLRE1C variant to TCR beta V- and J-gene trimming.

The source material was PBMCs. The source is a woman between 40 and 55 years old in good health and CMV-seronegative. The rearrangement joins TRBV6-5 to TRBJ2-1; 10 nucleotides agree with TRBD2. DNA for the CDR3: TGTGCCAGCAGATCACTAGCGGGGAATGAGCAGTTCTTC. Amino acids: CASRSLAGNEQFF.